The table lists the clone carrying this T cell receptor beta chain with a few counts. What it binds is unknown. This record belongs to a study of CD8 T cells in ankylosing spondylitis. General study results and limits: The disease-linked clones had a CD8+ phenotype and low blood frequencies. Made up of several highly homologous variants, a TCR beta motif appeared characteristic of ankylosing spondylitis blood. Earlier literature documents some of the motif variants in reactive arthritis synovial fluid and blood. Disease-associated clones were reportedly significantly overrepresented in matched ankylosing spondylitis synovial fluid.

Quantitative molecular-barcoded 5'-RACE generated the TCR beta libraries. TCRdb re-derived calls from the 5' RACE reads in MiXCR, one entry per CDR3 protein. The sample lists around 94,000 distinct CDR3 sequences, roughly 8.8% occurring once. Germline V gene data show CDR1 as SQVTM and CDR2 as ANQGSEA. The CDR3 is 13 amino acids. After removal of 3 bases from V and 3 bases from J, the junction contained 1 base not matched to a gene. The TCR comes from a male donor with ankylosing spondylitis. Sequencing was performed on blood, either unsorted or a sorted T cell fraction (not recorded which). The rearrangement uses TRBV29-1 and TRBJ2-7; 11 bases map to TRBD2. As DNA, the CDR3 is TGCAGCGTTGAGACTAGCGGGGACTACGAGCAGTACTTC. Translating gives CSVETSGDYEQYF.